The following is a T cell receptor (beta chain) sequence with its context. Its antigen is as yet unknown. V was trimmed by 0 bases and J by 0 bases, leaving 27 bases between them. CDR1 and CDR2 from the germline V gene are LGHNA and YNFKEQ. This CDR3 region has 21 residues. This sample is part of a study of T-cell memory formation after mild COVID-19. Constant-segment primers were used for 5'RACE, and the resulting TCR alpha and TCR beta cDNA libraries carried sample barcodes and UMIs. TCRdb reanalysed the 5' RACE reads using MiXCR and keeps one entry per CDR3 protein. Among 450,000 to 650,000 distinct CDR3 sequences listed, roughly 18% were seen once. General study findings and limits: Contracting clones, day 15 to 85, had balanced CD4/CD8, and later expanders favored CD4+. The second-wave clones peaking on day 37 were not confirmed as SARS-CoV-2-specific. CD8+ contracting clones occupied EMRA, while CD4+ ones occupied mainly CM and EM.

The chain uses TRBV4-2 and TRBJ2-7, with a weak D call TRBD2 (7 bases). The sequence was collected from an adult woman who had mild COVID-19 (a few samples of this study predate the infection). Cell type and time point are not known. The sequenced sample was PBMCs or a T cell subset sorted from them (not recorded which). CDR3 loop: CASSQDRGVDRRATYSYEQYF. DNA of the CDR3: TGTGCCAGCAGCCAAGATCGGGGGGTCGACAGGCGCGCTACCTACTCCTACGAGCAGTACTTC.